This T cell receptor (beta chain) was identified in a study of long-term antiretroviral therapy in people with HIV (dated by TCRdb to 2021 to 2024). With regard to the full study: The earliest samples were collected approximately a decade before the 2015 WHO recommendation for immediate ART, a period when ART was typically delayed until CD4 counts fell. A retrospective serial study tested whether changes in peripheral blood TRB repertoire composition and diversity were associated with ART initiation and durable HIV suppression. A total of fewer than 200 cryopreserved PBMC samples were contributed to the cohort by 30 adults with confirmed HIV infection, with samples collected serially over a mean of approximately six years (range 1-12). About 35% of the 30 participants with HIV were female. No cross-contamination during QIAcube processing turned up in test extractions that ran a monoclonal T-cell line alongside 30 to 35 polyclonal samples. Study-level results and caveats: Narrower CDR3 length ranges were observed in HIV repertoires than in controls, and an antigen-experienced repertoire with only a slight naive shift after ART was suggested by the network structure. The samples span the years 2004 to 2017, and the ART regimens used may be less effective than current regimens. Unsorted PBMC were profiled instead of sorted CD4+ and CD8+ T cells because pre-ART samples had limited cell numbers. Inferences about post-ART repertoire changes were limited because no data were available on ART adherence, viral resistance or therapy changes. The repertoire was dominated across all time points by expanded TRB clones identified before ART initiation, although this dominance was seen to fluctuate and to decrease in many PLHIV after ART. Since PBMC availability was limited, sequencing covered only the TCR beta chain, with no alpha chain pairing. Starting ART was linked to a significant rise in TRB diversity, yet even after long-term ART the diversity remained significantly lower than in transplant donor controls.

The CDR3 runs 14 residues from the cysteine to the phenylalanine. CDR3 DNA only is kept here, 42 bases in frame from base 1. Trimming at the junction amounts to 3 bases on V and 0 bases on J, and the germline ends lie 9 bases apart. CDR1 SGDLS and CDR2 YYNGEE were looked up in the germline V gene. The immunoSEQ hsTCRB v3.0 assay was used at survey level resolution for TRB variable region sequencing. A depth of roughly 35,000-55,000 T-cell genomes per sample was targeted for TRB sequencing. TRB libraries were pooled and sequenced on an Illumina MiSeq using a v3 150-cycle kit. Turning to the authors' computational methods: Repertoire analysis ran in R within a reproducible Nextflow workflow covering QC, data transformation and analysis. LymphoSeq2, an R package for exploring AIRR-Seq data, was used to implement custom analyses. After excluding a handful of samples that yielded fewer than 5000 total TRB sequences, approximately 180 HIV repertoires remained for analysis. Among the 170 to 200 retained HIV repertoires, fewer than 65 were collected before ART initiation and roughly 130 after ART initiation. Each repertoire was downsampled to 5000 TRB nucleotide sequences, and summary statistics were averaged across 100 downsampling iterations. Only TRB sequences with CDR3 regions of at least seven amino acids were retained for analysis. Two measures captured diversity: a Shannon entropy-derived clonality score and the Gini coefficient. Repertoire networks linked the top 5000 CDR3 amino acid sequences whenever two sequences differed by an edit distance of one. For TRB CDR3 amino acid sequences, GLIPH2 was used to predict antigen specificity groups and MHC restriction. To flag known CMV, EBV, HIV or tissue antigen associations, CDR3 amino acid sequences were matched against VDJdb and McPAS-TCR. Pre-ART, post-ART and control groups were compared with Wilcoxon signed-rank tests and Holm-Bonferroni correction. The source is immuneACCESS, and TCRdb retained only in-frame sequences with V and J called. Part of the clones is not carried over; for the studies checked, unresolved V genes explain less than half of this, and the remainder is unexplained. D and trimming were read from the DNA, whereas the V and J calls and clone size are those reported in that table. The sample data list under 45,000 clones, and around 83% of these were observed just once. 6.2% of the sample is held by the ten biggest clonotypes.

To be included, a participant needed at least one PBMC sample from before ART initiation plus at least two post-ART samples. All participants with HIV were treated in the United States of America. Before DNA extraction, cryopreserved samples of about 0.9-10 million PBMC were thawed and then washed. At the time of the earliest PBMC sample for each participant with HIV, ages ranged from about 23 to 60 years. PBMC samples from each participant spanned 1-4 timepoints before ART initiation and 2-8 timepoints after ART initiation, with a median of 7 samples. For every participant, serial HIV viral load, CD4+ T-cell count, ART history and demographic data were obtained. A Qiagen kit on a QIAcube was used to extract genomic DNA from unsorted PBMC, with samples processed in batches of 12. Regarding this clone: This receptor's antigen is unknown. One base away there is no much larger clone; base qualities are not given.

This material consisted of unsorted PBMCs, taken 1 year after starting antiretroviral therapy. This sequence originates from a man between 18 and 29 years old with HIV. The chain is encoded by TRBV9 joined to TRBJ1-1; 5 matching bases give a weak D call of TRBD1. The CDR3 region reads CASSETGVNTEAFF. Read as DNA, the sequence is TGTGCCAGCAGCGAAACAGGCGTGAACACTGAAGCTTTCTTT.